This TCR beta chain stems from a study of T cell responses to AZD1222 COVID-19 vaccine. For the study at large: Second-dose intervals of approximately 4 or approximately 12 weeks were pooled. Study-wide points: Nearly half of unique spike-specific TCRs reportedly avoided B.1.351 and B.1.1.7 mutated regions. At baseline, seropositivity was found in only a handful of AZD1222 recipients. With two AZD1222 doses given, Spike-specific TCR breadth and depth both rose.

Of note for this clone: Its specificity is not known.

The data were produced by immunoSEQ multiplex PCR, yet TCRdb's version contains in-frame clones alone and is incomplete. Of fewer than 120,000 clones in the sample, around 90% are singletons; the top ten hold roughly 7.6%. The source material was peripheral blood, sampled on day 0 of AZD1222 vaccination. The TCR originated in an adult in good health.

The CDR3 DNA reads TGTGCCAGCAAGACAGGCAACTCTGGAAACACCATATATTTT. Protein: CASKTGNSGNTIYF. The V and J genes are TRBV2 and TRBJ1-3; TRBD1 is a possible D gene (6 bases). This CDR3 has 14 residues. V gave up 7 bases and J gave up 0 bases, with 10 bases separating them. Germline V gene data show CDR1 as SNHLY and CDR2 as FYNNEI.